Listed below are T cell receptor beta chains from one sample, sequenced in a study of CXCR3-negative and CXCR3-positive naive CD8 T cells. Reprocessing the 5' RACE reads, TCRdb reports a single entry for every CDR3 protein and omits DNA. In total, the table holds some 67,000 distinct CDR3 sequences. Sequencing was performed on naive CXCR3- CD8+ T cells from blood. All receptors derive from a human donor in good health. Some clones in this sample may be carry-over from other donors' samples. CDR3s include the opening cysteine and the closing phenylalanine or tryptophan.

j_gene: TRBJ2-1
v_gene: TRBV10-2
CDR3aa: CASSGTGVNEQFF

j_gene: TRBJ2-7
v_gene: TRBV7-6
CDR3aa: CASSLESGGYEQYF

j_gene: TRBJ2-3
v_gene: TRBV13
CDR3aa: CASSTTGADTQYF

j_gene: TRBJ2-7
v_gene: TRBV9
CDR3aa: CASSVKYRPTSYEQYF

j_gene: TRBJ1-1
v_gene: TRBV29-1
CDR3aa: CSVEFRKNTEAFF

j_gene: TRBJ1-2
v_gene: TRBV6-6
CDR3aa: CASTVGEYYGYTF

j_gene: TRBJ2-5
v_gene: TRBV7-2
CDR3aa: CASSLEGNPAETQYF

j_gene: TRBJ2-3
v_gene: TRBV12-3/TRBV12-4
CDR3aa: CASSPLGGADTQYF

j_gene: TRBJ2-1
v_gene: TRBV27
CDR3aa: CASSSLDPGQGASYNEQFF

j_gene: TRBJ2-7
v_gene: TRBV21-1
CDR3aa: CASSKGGGDPYEQYF

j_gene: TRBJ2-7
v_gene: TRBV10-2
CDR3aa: CASARGLDEQYF

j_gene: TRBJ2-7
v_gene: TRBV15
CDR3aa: CATSRDLGKNYEQYF

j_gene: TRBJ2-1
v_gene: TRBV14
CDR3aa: CASSQELASYNEQFF

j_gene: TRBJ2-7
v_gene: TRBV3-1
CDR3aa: CASSQDDYSTYEQYF

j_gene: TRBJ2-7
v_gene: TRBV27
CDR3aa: CASSSLQGVSYEQYF

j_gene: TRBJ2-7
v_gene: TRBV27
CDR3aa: CASSPRASYEQYF

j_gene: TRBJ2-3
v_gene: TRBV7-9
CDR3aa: CASSLLGSSDTQYF

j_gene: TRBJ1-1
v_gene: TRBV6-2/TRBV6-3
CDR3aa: CASSAIWGGGTEAFF

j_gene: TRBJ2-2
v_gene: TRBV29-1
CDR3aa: CSVEDIPPGQNTGELFF

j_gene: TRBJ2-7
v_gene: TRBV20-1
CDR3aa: CSAGGQANSYEQYF

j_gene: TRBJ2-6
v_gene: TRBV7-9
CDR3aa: CASSFGSGANVLTF

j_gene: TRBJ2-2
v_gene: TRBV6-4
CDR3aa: CAITVPRPSGANTGELFF

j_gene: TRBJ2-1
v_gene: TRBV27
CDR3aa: CASRQGVYNEQFF

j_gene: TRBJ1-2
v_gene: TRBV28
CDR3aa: CASSLSRNYGYTF

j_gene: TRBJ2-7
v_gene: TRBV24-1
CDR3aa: CATSDRSEQYF